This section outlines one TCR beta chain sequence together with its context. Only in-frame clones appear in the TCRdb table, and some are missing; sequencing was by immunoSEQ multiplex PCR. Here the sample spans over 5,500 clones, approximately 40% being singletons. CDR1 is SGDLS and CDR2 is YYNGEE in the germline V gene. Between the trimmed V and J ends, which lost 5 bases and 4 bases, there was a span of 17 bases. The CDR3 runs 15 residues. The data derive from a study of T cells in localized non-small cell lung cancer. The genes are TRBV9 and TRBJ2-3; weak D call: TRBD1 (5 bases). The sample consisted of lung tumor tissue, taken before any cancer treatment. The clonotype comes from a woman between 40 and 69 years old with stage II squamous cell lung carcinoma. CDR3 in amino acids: CASSERPGPPDTQYF. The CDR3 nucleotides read TGTGCCAGCAGTGAACGGCCAGGGCCCCCAGATACGCAGTATTTT.